The present entry profiles one T cell receptor (beta chain) with its context. Its recognized antigen is unknown. This receptor came from a mouse, so its gene names and germline sequences are mouse ones too. The read comes to an end 1 residue before the CDR3 does, leaving the germline J gene to fill in the end. The sample belongs to a study of tissue T cells after allogeneic stem cell transplantation (dated by TCRdb to between 2021 and 2022). Concerning the study at large: The study profiled TCR beta repertoires across many tissues from research autopsies of patients with and without GVHD, plus mouse models of GVHD. The human arm was conducted as a prospective observational study, and neither blinding nor randomization was performed. General conclusions and limits of the study: A small and clinically heterogeneous patient cohort was studied, and sampling depth was acknowledged as a limitation. Within patients, how anatomically similar the tissues were was a key factor in shaping TCR repertoire composition, regardless of disease or transplant status. Not many T cell clones showed up in more than one patient, yet clustering based on motifs uncovered repertoire signatures that were shared across patients in a tissue-specific way. In both patients and mice, only a limited portion of the TCR repertoire detected in tissues was captured by blood and spleen T cells. The study did not establish which tissue TCRs were alloreactive or antigen-specific, and some clones may have been host cells that persisted.

This specimen's time point label, per the study, means: mouse harvest day 7 after allogeneic transplant. Mouse grafts combined 10^7 T-cell-depleted bone marrow cells with 10^6 splenic CD5+ T cells, given via tail vein injection. A major MHC-mismatch B6 (H2b) into BALB/c (H2d) model was used to model mouse GVHD, and tissues were profiled at day 7 or 14. Mouse tissues and retro-orbital blood were harvested on day 7 or 14 post-transplant using separate sterile tools per animal; livers were flushed beforehand. Before genomic DNA isolation with the DNeasy Blood & Tissue Kit, mouse tissues were minced with razor blades in buffered saline. Inclusive of the bounding cysteine and phenylalanine, the CDR3 is 14 residues long. The DNA has 39 bases, all within the CDR3, and is read from base 1. Relative to germline, V is missing 1 base and J is missing 2 bases, with 0 bases of the junction outside any gene match. From a lookup of the germline V gene, CDR1 and CDR2 are SGHND and FRSKSL.

Libraries were built with the immunoSEQ multiplex PCR assay. TCRbeta CDR3 sequencing was performed at survey depth by Adaptive Biotechnologies, and CDR3 sequences, V/J genes, productive frequency and template counts were reported. TCR beta CDR3 regions were amplified from genomic DNA instead of RNA. The source study handled its data this way. Pairwise repertoire overlap between tissues was quantified with Jensen-Shannon divergence, where 1 means complete divergence and 0 identical. Based on pairwise JSD values, tissues were grouped by single-linkage agglomerative hierarchical clustering, and the results were shown as dendrograms. GLIPH2 was run on all patient samples with simulation_depth 1000, kmer_min_depth 3 and cdr3_length_cutoff 8, and groups with more than two unique CDR3s were retained. A standardized tissue-overlap score was calculated by extrapolating Jaccard GLIPH-group overlap across patients to a standard repertoire size of 1000 clones. Associations of diversity with clinical or experimental variables used linear mixed-effect models with tissue fixed effects and individual random effects. TCRdb took over this immuneACCESS table, retaining in-frame rearrangements with V and J assigned. Such tables are incomplete; in checked studies, under half of the missing clones stem from an unresolved V gene, and the remainder is unexplained. From that table come the V and J calls and clone size; the DNA was used to work out D and trimming. Present in this sample are approximately 2,000 clones, around 55% of which were seen just once. The ten largest clones represent roughly 26% of the sample.

The V gene is TRBV15 and the J gene is TRBJ2-5, and 7 junctional nucleotides match TRBD2. This sequence was found in a female BALB/c mouse given C57BL/6 T cells with graft-versus-host disease after an allogeneic hematopoietic cell transplant. The material sequenced was spleen. The CDR3 DNA, read in part, is TGTGCCAGCAGTTTAGGGGGGGGCCAAGACACCCAGTAC. Translated, it reads CASSLGGGQDTQY. The CDR3, in full, reads CASSLGGGQDTQYF.